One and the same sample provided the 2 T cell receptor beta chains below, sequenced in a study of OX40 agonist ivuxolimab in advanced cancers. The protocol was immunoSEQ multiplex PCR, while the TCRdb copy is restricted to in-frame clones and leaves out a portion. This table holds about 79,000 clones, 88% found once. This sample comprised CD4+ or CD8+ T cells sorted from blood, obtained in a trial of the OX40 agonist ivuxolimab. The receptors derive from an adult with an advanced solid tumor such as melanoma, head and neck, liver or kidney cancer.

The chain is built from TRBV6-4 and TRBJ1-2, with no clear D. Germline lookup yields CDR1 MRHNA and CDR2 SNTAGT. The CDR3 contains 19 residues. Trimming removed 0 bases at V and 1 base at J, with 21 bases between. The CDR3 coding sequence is TGTGCCAGCAGTGACTCGCCCAGGCCGGTCACGATACATAACTATGGCTACACCTTC. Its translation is CASSDSPRPVTIHNYGYTF.

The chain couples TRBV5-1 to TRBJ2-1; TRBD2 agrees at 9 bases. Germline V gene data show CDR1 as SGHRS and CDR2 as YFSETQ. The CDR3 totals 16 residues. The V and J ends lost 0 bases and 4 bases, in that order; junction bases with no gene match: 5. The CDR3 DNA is TGCGCCAGCAGCTTGGATCCTAGCGGGGCGTACAATGAGCAGTTCTTC. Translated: CASSLDPSGAYNEQFF.